A selection of T cell receptor beta chains follows, all from one sample in a study of T cells in Graves' hyperthyroidism and ophthalmopathy. TCRdb redid the calling of the multiplex PCR reads with MiXCR, one entry per CDR3 protein. Of 600,000 to 900,000 distinct CDR3 sequences listed, over 15% were seen once; the top ten hold around 7.7%. The sequencing input was blood. The receptors were gathered from a man between 18 and 29 years old with Graves' hyperthyroidism. Both conserved end residues are part of each CDR3. A D gene is named only where the DNA matches it firmly. Rows may omit the clone size; those that give it use once, few, many or a size class.

v_call: TRBV20-1
clone_size: few
j_call: TRBJ2-7
d_call: -
cdr3_length: 14
cdr3_nt: TGCAGTGCTATATCGGGACTTACTTCCTACGAGCAGTACTTC
cdr3_aa: CSAISGLTSYEQYF

v_call: TRBV6-4
clone_size: -
j_call: TRBJ2-2
d_call: TRBD1
cdr3_length: 14
cdr3_nt: TGTGCCAGCAGTCAGGGGGACAGCACCGGGGAGCTGTTTTTT
cdr3_aa: CASSQGDSTGELFF

v_call: TRBV4-3
clone_size: -
j_call: TRBJ2-5
d_call: -
cdr3_length: 15
cdr3_nt: TGCGCCAGCAGCCAAGATCTAATAGCGGAAGAGACCCAGTACTTC
cdr3_aa: CASSQDLIAEETQYF

v_call: TRBV28
clone_size: -
j_call: TRBJ1-3
d_call: TRBD1
cdr3_length: 16
cdr3_nt: TGTGCCAGCAGTTTATGGGGGACAGGGGCTGGAAACACCATATATTTT
cdr3_aa: CASSLWGTGAGNTIYF

v_call: TRBV29-1
clone_size: many
j_call: TRBJ2-7
d_call: -
cdr3_length: 14
cdr3_nt: TGCAGCGATGCGGGTGACAGGGAGGGGTACGAGCAGTACTTC
cdr3_aa: CSDAGDREGYEQYF

v_call: TRBV27
clone_size: many
j_call: TRBJ2-7
d_call: TRBD2
cdr3_length: 15
cdr3_nt: TGTGCCAGCAGTCCCCGAGTAGCGGGTGAACACGAGCAGTACTTC
cdr3_aa: CASSPRVAGEHEQYF

v_call: TRBV9
clone_size: -
j_call: TRBJ2-5
d_call: -
cdr3_length: 14
cdr3_nt: TGTGCCAGCAGCGGACGTAGGGGTGAGAGAACCCAGTACTTC
cdr3_aa: CASSGRRGERTQYF

v_call: TRBV7-2
clone_size: few
j_call: TRBJ2-5
d_call: TRBD2
cdr3_length: 14
cdr3_nt: TGTGCCAGCAGCCCACTGACTAGCGGGAGTACCCAGTACTTC
cdr3_aa: CASSPLTSGSTQYF

v_call: TRBV27
clone_size: many
j_call: TRBJ2-1
d_call: TRBD2
cdr3_length: 14
cdr3_nt: TGTGCCAGCAGTTTGACTAGCGGGAGGTTATTGCAGTTCTTC
cdr3_aa: CASSLTSGRLLQFF

v_call: TRBV6-2/TRBV6-3
clone_size: -
j_call: TRBJ1-1
d_call: -
cdr3_length: 13
cdr3_nt: TGTGCCAGCAGTTACTCAGCAGACACTGAAGCTTTCTTT
cdr3_aa: CASSYSADTEAFF

v_call: TRBV6-6
clone_size: many
j_call: TRBJ2-1
d_call: -
cdr3_length: 13
cdr3_nt: TGTGCCAGCAGTTACCGGGGATACAATGAGCAGTTCTTC
cdr3_aa: CASSYRGYNEQFF

v_call: TRBV2
clone_size: few
j_call: TRBJ2-1
d_call: -
cdr3_length: 11
cdr3_nt: TGTGCCTGCGCTCCTTACAATGAGCAGTTCTTC
cdr3_aa: CACAPYNEQFF

v_call: TRBV20-1
clone_size: -
j_call: TRBJ2-1
d_call: -
cdr3_length: 14
cdr3_nt: TGCAGTGCCGTGGACAGTTCAACCTACAATGAGCAGTTCTTC
cdr3_aa: CSAVDSSTYNEQFF

v_call: TRBV7-9
clone_size: -
j_call: TRBJ1-2
d_call: -
cdr3_length: 12
cdr3_nt: TGTGCCAGCACCTTGTCCGGGAATGGCTACACCTTC
cdr3_aa: CASTLSGNGYTF

v_call: TRBV28
clone_size: -
j_call: TRBJ2-1
d_call: TRBD2
cdr3_length: 18
cdr3_nt: TGTGCCAGCAGTTTACGAGCGGGAGGTCATTTCTCCTACAATGAGCAGTTCTTC
cdr3_aa: CASSLRAGGHFSYNEQFF

v_call: TRBV7-2
clone_size: many
j_call: TRBJ2-2
d_call: TRBD2
cdr3_length: 16
cdr3_nt: TGTGCCAGCAGCCCTCCGGGACTAGCGGGTGGAGGGGAGCTGTTTTTT
cdr3_aa: CASSPPGLAGGGELFF

v_call: TRBV2
clone_size: many
j_call: TRBJ2-5
d_call: -
cdr3_length: 12
cdr3_nt: TGTGCCAGCAGTGGGGACTCAGAGACCCAGTACTTC
cdr3_aa: CASSGDSETQYF

v_call: TRBV4-1
clone_size: -
j_call: TRBJ2-2
d_call: -
cdr3_length: 19
cdr3_nt: TGCGCCAGCAGCCAAGATAAGGCGGGCCGAATCCACCGCCCCGGGGAGCTGTTTTTT
cdr3_aa: CASSQDKAGRIHRPGELFF

v_call: TRBV28
clone_size: many
j_call: TRBJ2-3
d_call: -
cdr3_length: 15
cdr3_nt: TGTGCCAGCAGTTTGCTGGACTCGGGCACAGATACGCAGTATTTT
cdr3_aa: CASSLLDSGTDTQYF

v_call: TRBV30
clone_size: many
j_call: TRBJ1-1
d_call: -
cdr3_length: 13
cdr3_nt: TGTGCCTCGGAATTCTCCGCGAACACTGAAGCTTTCTTT
cdr3_aa: CASEFSANTEAFF

v_call: TRBV12-3/TRBV12-4
clone_size: many
j_call: TRBJ2-7
d_call: TRBD2
cdr3_length: 17
cdr3_nt: TGTGCCAGCATCCTAAACGGACTAGCGGGAGGGCCCCACGAGCAGTACTTC
cdr3_aa: CASILNGLAGGPHEQYF

v_call: TRBV29-1
clone_size: -
j_call: TRBJ2-7
d_call: -
cdr3_length: 13
cdr3_nt: TGCAGCGCCATTGGGGCCCATACCTACGAGCAGTACTTC
cdr3_aa: CSAIGAHTYEQYF

v_call: TRBV24-1
clone_size: few
j_call: TRBJ2-1
d_call: -
cdr3_length: 14
cdr3_nt: TGTGCCACCAGTGATTACCCCAGGGACGGTGAGCAGTTCTTC
cdr3_aa: CATSDYPRDGEQFF

v_call: TRBV25-1
clone_size: few
j_call: TRBJ2-7
d_call: -
cdr3_length: 14
cdr3_nt: TGTGCCAGCAGTCGAGGTGGGGGCGACTACGAGCAGTACTTC
cdr3_aa: CASSRGGGDYEQYF

v_call: TRBV28
clone_size: many
j_call: TRBJ2-1
d_call: TRBD1
cdr3_length: 16
cdr3_nt: TGTGCCAGCAGTCCCATGGCCGGGACAGGAGTGGGTGAGCAGTTCTTC
cdr3_aa: CASSPMAGTGVGEQFF

v_call: TRBV18
clone_size: few
j_call: TRBJ2-1
d_call: -
cdr3_length: 15
cdr3_nt: TGTGCCAGCTCCCTTGGGGTGATCTCCTACAATGAGCAGTTCTTC
cdr3_aa: CASSLGVISYNEQFF

v_call: TRBV28
clone_size: many
j_call: TRBJ2-2
d_call: -
cdr3_length: 13
cdr3_nt: TGTGCCAGCACCTCCGGGGACACCGGGGAGCTGTTTTTT
cdr3_aa: CASTSGDTGELFF

v_call: TRBV6-2/TRBV6-3
clone_size: -
j_call: TRBJ2-1
d_call: TRBD2
cdr3_length: 20
cdr3_nt: TGTGCCAGTAGTTCAGCGGGCTCTAGCGGGAGGGCCGGGGGCTACAATGAGCAGTTCTTC
cdr3_aa: CASSSAGSSGRAGGYNEQFF